This T cell receptor beta chain was sequenced in a study of T cell changes during pregnancy in multiple sclerosis. The trim removed 6 bases at V and 2 bases at J, leaving 6 bases unmatched. The CDR3 is 15 amino acids. CDR1 and CDR2 (germline): SNHLY, FYNNEI. Sequenced by immunoSEQ multiplex PCR; TCRdb stores in-frame clones only, minus some. This sample has some 100,000 clones, with approximately 94% found just once. Material: peripheral blood, obtained before pregnancy. The sequence came from a female donor with multiple sclerosis, enrolled in a pregnancy study. The rearrangement links TRBV2 to TRBJ1-5, with 8 bases aligning to TRBD1. For the CDR3, the DNA is TGTGCCAGCAGCCTGACAGGGGAACGCAATCAGCCCCAGCATTTT. Protein sequence: CASSLTGERNQPQHF.